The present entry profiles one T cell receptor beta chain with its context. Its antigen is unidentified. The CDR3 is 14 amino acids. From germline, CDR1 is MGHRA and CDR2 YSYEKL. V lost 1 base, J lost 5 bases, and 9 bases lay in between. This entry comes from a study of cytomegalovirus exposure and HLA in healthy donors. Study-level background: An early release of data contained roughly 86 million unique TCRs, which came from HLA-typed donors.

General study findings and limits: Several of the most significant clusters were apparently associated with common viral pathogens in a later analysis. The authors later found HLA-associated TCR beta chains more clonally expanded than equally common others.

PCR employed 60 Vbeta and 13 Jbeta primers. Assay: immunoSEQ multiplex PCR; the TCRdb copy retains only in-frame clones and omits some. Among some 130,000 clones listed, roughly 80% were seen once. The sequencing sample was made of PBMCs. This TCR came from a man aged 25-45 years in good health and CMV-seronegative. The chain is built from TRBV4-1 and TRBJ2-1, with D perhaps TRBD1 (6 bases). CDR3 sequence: CASSQGDRHNEQFF. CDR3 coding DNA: TGCGCCAGCAGCCAAGGAGACAGGCACAATGAGCAGTTCTTC.